Detailed here is one TCR beta chain. The data were produced by immunoSEQ multiplex PCR, yet TCRdb's version contains in-frame clones alone and is incomplete. The sample yields millions of clones, over 85% seen once. This sample is drawn from a study of shared clonotypes between healthy human individuals. In the study overall: A couple of female and a few male donors aged 18 to 49 were enrolled.

This CDR3 spans 15 amino acids. V gave up 0 bases and J gave up 0 bases, with 10 bases separating them. Germline values: CDR1 SGHDT, CDR2 YYEEEE. Nashville, Tennessee was home to all donors, who were Caucasian adults. The split of CD4+ cells yielded CD45RA+ naive and CD45RA-negative memory subsets. The sequence was collected from a man in his late teens or twenties in good health. The chain employs TRBV5-6 and TRBJ2-7; D not certain. The specimen sequenced was naive CD4+ T cells sorted from blood. Subset meaning: CD45RA+ positively selected. The DNA for the CDR3 is TGTGCCAGCAGCTTGGGAGCCGTTGGCTCCTACGAGCAGTACTTC. Translating gives CASSLGAVGSYEQYF. Full variable domain (rest looked up from reference TRBV5-6 and TRBJ2-7): DAGVTQSPTHLIKTRGQQVTLRCSPKSGHDTVSWYQQALGQGPQFIFQYYEEEERQRGNFPDRFSGHQFPNYSSELNVNALLLGDSALYLCASSLGAVGSYEQYFGPGTRLTVT.